These 23 T cell receptor beta chains originate from one sample sequenced in a study of graft-versus-host responses after intestinal transplantation. Some clones are missing from TCRdb's copy, which holds only in-frame ones; the method was immunoSEQ multiplex PCR. This sample carries fewer than 20,000 clones, approximately 80% of them seen once, and the ten largest clones take 15% to 20%. Processing of graft tissue released intraepithelial and lamina propria lymphocytes. Material: ileum tissue, obtained roughly 100 days after intestinal transplant. The receptors were sampled from a human patient who received an intestinal transplant, so some T cells may come from the graft donor.

V and J are TRBV25-1 and TRBJ2-4, with D uncertain. Germline V gene lookup returns CDR1 MGHDK and CDR2 SYGVNS. The V end lost 1 base, the J end lost 13 bases, and 8 bases lay between the germline ends. The CDR3 spans 11 residues. The CDR3 nucleotides read TGTGCCAGCAGTGAATTTAGGCGGCAGTACTTC. This gives the protein CASSEFRRQYF. The full variable domain, in which reference TRBV25-1 and TRBJ2-4 provide the parts outside the CDR3, is EADIYQTPRYLVIGTGKKITLECSQTMGHDKMYWYQQDPGMELHLIHYSYGVNSTEKGDLSSESTVSRIRTEHFPLTLESARPSHTSQYLCASSEFRRQYFGAGTRLSVL.

In its sample, this clone was seen once. The chain combines TRBV6-5 with TRBJ2-7, with 8 bases identical to TRBD1. CDR1 is MNHEY, CDR2 SVGAGI, per germline. The CDR3 totals 14 residues. With V trimmed by 6 bases and J by 2 bases, 6 bases remained unmatched. The CDR3 loop reads CASRLWTGPYEQYF. CDR3 nucleotide sequence: TGTGCCAGCAGATTATGGACAGGGCCCTACGAGCAGTACTTC.

As DNA, the CDR3 is TGTGCCAGTAGACAGGGCAATCAGCCCCAGCATTTT. Translated, it gives CASRQGNQPQHF. The V and J genes are TRBV19 and TRBJ1-5, with D perhaps matching TRBD1 (5 bases). CDR1 and CDR2 from the germline V gene are LNHDA and SQIVND (reference sequence). There are 12 residues in the CDR3. V lost 6 bases and J lost 2, with 5 bases in between. Using reference TRBV19 and TRBJ1-5 for the parts outside the CDR3, the full variable domain is DGGITQSPKYLFRKEGQNVTLSCEQNLNHDAMYWYRQDPGQGLRLIYYSQIVNDFQKGDIAEGYSVSREKKESFPLTVTSAQKNPTAFYLCASRQGNQPQHFGDGTRLSIL.

The chain couples TRBV19 to TRBJ1-4; a weak D match, TRBD1 (6 bases). Per germline, CDR1 LNHDA and CDR2 SQIVND (reference sequence). Trimming took off 6 bases at V and 6 bases at J, with 20 bases between the two ends. The CDR3 has 16 residues. The CDR3 DNA is TGTGCCAGTAGCATAAGTCTGGGGGGCAATCATGAAAAACTGTTTTTT. It encodes CASSISLGGNHEKLFF.

The rearrangement uses TRBV6-1 and TRBJ2-1; the D gene is possibly TRBD1 (5 bases). V lost 2 bases, J lost 10 bases, and 15 bases lay in between. Germline assignment: CDR1 MNHNS and CDR2 SASEGT. The CDR3 spans 14 residues. CDR3 DNA: TGTGCCAGCAGTGAAAGGGCAGGGTCTGGGGAGCAGTTCTTC. Encoded protein: CASSERAGSGEQFF.

V is TRBV10-2 and J is TRBJ1-2, with unresolved D. Germline CDR1 WSHSY, CDR2 SAAADI. This CDR3 contains 13 residues. Trimming cost V 4 bases and J 6 bases, with 12 bases left between them. The CDR3 protein is CASSVSGLDGYTF. CDR3 DNA sequence: TGCGCCAGCAGTGTAAGCGGTCTGGATGGCTACACCTTC.

This sequence joins TRBV19 and TRBJ2-7; 9 positions match TRBD2. V lost 1 base, J lost 4 bases, and 11 bases stayed unmatched. The CDR3 extends over 17 amino acids. CDR1 is LNHDA and CDR2 is SQIVND in the germline V gene (reference sequence). The CDR3 nucleotides are TGTGCCAGTAGTATAGGCCCCCCAGCGGGAGGTCTTTACGAGCAGTACTTC. Encoded protein: CASSIGPPAGGLYEQYF. Together with reference TRBV19 and TRBJ2-7, the CDR3 gives the full variable domain: DGGITQSPKYLFRKEGQNVTLSCEQNLNHDAMYWYRQDPGQGLRLIYYSQIVNDFQKGDIAEGYSVSREKKESFPLTVTSAQKNPTAFYLCASSIGPPAGGLYEQYFGPGTRLTVT.

The chain combines TRBV28 with TRBJ2-1; 7 bases line up with TRBD1. Per the germline V gene, CDR1 is MDHEN and CDR2 is SYDVKM. The CDR3 loop spans 13 amino acids. J was trimmed by 6 bases and V by 2 bases; bases with no gene match: 1. The CDR3: CASSLNRGNEQFF. The CDR3 DNA reads TGTGCCAGCAGTTTAAACAGGGGCAATGAGCAGTTCTTC.

V and J are TRBV15 and TRBJ2-5, with unresolved D. The CDR3 runs to 17 residues. V lost 2 bases to trimming and J lost 5 bases, with 21 bases between them. The germline V gene encodes CDR1 LNHNV and CDR2 YYDKDF (reference sequence). CDR3 protein: CATSRPRSASIGETQYF. The CDR3 DNA is TGTGCCACCAGCAGACCTCGCTCCGCCTCTATCGGGGAGACCCAGTACTTC.

The chain joins TRBV5-8 to TRBJ2-5; tentatively, D is TRBD1 (5 bases). The V and J ends lost 4 bases and 4 bases respectively, with 11 bases between them. CDR3 length: 13 amino acids. Germline V gene sequence: CDR1 SGHTS, CDR2 YDEGEE. CDR3 protein: CASSQQGGETQYF. Here the CDR3 DNA reads TGTGCCAGCAGCCAGCAGGGCGGAGAGACCCAGTACTTC. Full variable domain (outside the CDR3, taken from reference TRBV5-8 and TRBJ2-5): EAGVTQSPTHLIKTRGQQATLRCSPISGHTSVYWYQQALGLGLQFLLWYDEGEERNRGNFPPRFSGRQFPNYSSELNVNALELEDSALYLCASSQQGGETQYFGPGTRLLVL.

The chain has TRBV27 and TRBJ1-6; no firm D call. Germline CDR1 is MNHEY and CDR2 is SMNVEV (reference sequence). The CDR3 loop spans 13 amino acids. Between the trimmed V and J ends, which lost 5 bases and 9 bases, there was a span of 11 bases. Here the CDR3 DNA reads TGTGCCAGCAGTCCCCGACACTTTTCACCCCTCCACTTT. This gives the protein CASSPRHFSPLHF.

The table lists this clone with a count of one. The CDR3 sequence: CASSRTGTFSYEQYF. CDR3 sequence (DNA): TGTGCCAGCAGCCGGACAGGGACTTTCTCCTACGAGCAGTACTTC. The V and J genes are TRBV4-2 and TRBJ2-7, with TRBD1 identical over 8 bases. With 4 bases clipped from V and 0 bases from J, the junction kept 5 bases outside the gene matches. This CDR3 spans 15 amino acids. CDR1 is LGHNA and CDR2 is YNFKEQ in the germline V gene.

The rearrangement links TRBV5-4 to TRBJ2-1, with 11 bases fitting TRBD2. From germline, CDR1 is SGHNT and CDR2 YYREEE (reference sequence). The junction had 7 bases not matched to a gene; V was cut back by 4 bases and J by 7 bases. This CDR3 region has 15 residues. For the CDR3, the DNA is TGTGCCAGCAGCGGGGGGCCTAGCGGGAGGAATGAGCAGTTCTTC. Translation: CASSGGPSGRNEQFF. The full variable domain, with the rest looked up from reference TRBV5-4 and TRBJ2-1, is ETGVTQSPTHLIKTRGQQVTLRCSSQSGHNTVSWYQQALGQGPQFIFQYYREEENGRGNFPPRFSGLQFPNYSSELNVNALELDDSALYLCASSGGPSGRNEQFFGPGTRLTVL.

The rearrangement uses TRBV5-4 and TRBJ2-7; TRBD1 matches at 7 bases. This CDR3 has 13 residues. The V and J ends lost 2 bases and 3 bases, in that order; junction bases with no gene match: 2. Looked up from germline, CDR1 is SGHNT and CDR2 is YYREEE (reference sequence). As DNA, the CDR3 is TGTGCCAGCAGCTTTACAGGGGTCTACGAGCAGTACTTC. This sequence encodes CASSFTGVYEQYF.

The J gene is TRBJ2-7, the V gene TRBV4-2; 9 bases match TRBD2. The J call is doubtful: the DNA matches TRBJ2-1 better. The CDR3 runs to 19 residues. Germline V gene lookup returns CDR1 LGHNA and CDR2 YNFKEQ. CDR3 protein: CASSQAWSRGRGYYNEQFF. CDR3 nucleotide sequence: TGTGCCAGCAGCCAAGCCTGGAGTCGCGGGAGGGGTTACTACAATGAGCAGTTCTTC.

The chain employs TRBV5-1 and TRBJ1-6; tentatively, D is TRBD1 (5 bases). This CDR3 region has 14 residues. CDR1 is SGHRS, CDR2 YFSETQ, per germline. The V end was cut by 1 base, the J end by 10 bases, with 12 bases between. The CDR3 nucleotides are TGCGCCAGCAGCTTGAAGCAGGGAGGGTCACCCCTCCACTTT. It codes for CASSLKQGGSPLHF.

This sequence joins TRBV6-1 and TRBJ2-1, with D unclear. The CDR3 covers 13 residues. V shed 8 bases and J shed 3 bases, with 11 bases lying between them. The germline CDR1 and CDR2 sequences are MNHNS and SASEGT. The CDR3 DNA reads as TGTGCCAGCCGAGAACCAGGCTACAATGAGCAGTTCTTC. Amino acids: CASREPGYNEQFF.

This clone is a singleton in its sample. J is TRBJ1-3 and V is TRBV9; no clear D gene. The germline gives CDR1 SGDLS, CDR2 YYNGEE. The length of the CDR3 is 15 residues. V lost 0 bases to trimming and J lost 4 bases, with 11 bases between them. CDR3 in amino acids: CASSVEAGAGNTIYF. CDR3 nucleotide sequence: TGTGCCAGCAGCGTAGAAGCGGGTGCAGGAAACACCATATATTTT.

The V call is TRBV5-1, the J call TRBJ2-3; maybe TRBD1 (6 bases). V was pared by 2 bases and J by 2 bases, with 18 bases between. In germline, CDR1 is SGHRS, CDR2 YFSETQ. The CDR3 contains 17 residues. CDR3 DNA: TGCGCCAGCAGCTTCAGGGGCGGTGTGCTACTCACAGATACGCAGTATTTT. This codes for CASSFRGGVLLTDTQYF.

The gene calls are TRBV20-1 and TRBJ2-1; D uncertain. CDR1 is DFQATT and CDR2 is SNEGSKA in the germline V gene (reference sequence). Trimming removed 8 bases from V and 5 bases from J, with 10 bases in between. The CDR3 covers 11 residues. The CDR3 reads CSSPRDNEQFF. Written as DNA, the CDR3 is TGCAGTTCCCCTAGGGACAATGAGCAGTTCTTC.

This rearrangement joins TRBV15 to TRBJ2-7, with D perhaps matching TRBD2 (6 bases). The germline CDR1 and CDR2 sequences are LNHNV and YYDKDF (reference sequence). Deletions cut 3 bases from V and 3 bases from J, with 18 bases between. The CDR3 spans 16 residues. CDR3 region: CATSSSPGDGVYEQYF. Written as DNA, the CDR3 is TGTGCCACCAGCAGCTCCCCGGGAGACGGTGTCTACGAGCAGTACTTC.

This chain links TRBV6-6 with TRBJ2-7; 7 bases agree with TRBD2. Germline values: CDR1 MNHNY, CDR2 SVGAGI (reference sequence). The length of the CDR3 is 15 residues. Trimming removed 2 bases from V and 1 base from J; junction bases left unmatched: 5. For the CDR3, the DNA is TGTGCCAGCAGTTACAAACGGGAGGCGTCCTACGAGCAGTACTTC. Its protein is CASSYKREASYEQYF.

A few counts support this clone. This rearrangement joins TRBV10-3 to TRBJ1-5; D is perhaps TRBD1 (6 bases). In germline, CDR1 is ENHRY, CDR2 SYGVKD. Trimming cost V 11 bases and J 7 bases, with 21 bases left between them. This CDR3 region has 14 residues. CDR3 sequence: CASSQGPPRQPQHF. CDR3 coding DNA: TGTGCCTCGTCCCAGGGGCCCCCGAGGCAGCCCCAGCATTTT.